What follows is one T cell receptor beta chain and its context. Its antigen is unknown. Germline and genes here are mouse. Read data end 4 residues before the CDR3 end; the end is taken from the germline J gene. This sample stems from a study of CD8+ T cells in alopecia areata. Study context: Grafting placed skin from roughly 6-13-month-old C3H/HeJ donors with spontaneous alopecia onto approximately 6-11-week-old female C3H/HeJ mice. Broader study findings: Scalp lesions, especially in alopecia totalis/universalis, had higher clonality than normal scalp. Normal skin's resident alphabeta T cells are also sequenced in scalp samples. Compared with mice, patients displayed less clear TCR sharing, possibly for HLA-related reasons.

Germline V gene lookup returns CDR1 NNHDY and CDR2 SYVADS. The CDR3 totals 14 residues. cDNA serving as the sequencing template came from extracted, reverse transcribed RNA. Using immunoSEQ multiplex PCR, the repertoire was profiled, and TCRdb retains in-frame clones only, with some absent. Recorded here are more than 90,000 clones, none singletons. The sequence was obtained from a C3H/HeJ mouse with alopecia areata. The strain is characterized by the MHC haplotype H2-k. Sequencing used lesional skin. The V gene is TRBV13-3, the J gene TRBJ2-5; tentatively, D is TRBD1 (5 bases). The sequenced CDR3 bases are TGTGCCAGCAGTGAACCGGACAAGAAAGAC. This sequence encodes CASSEPDKKD. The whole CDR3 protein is CASSEPDKKDTQYF.